This TCR beta chain came from a study of OX40 agonist ivuxolimab in advanced cancers. As for the study in general: Enrollees could have had prior anti-PD-1, anti-PD-L1 or anti-CTLA-4 therapy, which approximately 38% had received.

This CDR3 contains 14 residues. Trimming removed 5 bases at V and 5 bases at J, with 13 bases between. CDR1 is LNHDA, CDR2 SQIVND, per germline (reference sequence). Clones were sequenced by immunoSEQ multiplex PCR, and TCRdb holds only the in-frame ones, with some missing. This repertoire shows 57,000 or so clones, approximately 89% found once; its top ten account for more than 15%. Patients were excluded for autoimmune disease history or systemic immunosuppression. The TCR comes from an adult with an advanced solid tumor such as melanoma, head and neck, liver or kidney cancer. The chain couples TRBV19 to TRBJ2-1, with D possibly matching TRBD2 (5 bases). Sequencing used CD4+ or CD8+ T cells sorted from blood, obtained in a trial of the OX40 agonist ivuxolimab. The chain's CDR3 is CASSGSWRDNEQFF. The CDR3 nucleotides read TGTGCCAGTAGTGGGTCGTGGCGGGACAATGAGCAGTTCTTC.